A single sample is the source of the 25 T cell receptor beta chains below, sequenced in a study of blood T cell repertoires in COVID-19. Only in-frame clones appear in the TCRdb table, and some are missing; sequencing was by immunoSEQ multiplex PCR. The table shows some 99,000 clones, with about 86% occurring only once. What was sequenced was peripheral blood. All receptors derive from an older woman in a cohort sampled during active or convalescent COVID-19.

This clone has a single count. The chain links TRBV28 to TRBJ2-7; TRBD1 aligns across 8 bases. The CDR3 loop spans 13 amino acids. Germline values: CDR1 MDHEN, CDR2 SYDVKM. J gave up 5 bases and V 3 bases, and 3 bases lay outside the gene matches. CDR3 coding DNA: TGTGCCAGCAGTTTCCCGACAGGGGACGAGCAGTACTTC. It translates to CASSFPTGDEQYF.

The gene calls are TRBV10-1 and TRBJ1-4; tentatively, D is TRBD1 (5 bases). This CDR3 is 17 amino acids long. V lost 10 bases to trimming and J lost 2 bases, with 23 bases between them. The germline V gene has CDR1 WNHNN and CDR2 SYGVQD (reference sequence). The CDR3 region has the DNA TGCGCCACCCGCGGGACCGTTAGGGTTGGGACTAATGAAAAACTGTTTTTT. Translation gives CATRGTVRVGTNEKLFF.

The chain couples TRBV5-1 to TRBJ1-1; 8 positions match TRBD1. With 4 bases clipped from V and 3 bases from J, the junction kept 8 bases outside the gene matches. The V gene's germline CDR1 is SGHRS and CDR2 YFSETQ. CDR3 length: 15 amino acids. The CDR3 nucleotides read TGCGCCAGCAGCCTAAATTCAGGGGGCTACACTGAAGCTTTCTTT. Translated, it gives CASSLNSGGYTEAFF.

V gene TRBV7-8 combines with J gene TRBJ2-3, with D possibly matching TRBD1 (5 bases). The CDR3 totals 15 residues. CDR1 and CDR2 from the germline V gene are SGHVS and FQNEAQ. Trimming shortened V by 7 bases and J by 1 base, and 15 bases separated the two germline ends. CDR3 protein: CASITSLGRTDTQYF. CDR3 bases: TGTGCCAGCATCACCTCCTTGGGGCGCACAGATACGCAGTATTTT.

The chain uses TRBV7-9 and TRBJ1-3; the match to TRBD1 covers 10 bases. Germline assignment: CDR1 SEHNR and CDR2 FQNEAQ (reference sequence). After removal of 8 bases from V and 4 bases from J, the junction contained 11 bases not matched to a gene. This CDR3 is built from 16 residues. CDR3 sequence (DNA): TGTGCCAGCGCAAATTCGACAGGGGGCTTGGGAAACACCATATATTTT. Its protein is CASANSTGGLGNTIYF.

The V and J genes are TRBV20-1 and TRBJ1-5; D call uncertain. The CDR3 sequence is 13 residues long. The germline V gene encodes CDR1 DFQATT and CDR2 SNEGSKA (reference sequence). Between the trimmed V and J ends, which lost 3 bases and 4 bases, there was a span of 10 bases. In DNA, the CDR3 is TGCAGTGCTAGTCCCAGTGCTAATCAGCCCCAGCATTTT. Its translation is CSASPSANQPQHF.

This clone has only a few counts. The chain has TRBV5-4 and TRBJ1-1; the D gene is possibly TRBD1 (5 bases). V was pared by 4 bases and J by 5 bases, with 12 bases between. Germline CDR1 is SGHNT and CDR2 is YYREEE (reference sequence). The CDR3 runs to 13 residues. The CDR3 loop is CASSHGGRTEAFF. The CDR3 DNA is TGTGCCAGCAGCCACGGGGGTAGGACTGAAGCTTTCTTT.

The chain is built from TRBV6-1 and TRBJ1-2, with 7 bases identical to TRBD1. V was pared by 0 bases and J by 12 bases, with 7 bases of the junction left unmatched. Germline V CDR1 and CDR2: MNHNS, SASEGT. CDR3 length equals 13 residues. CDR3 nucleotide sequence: TGTGCCAGCAGTGAAGCGTGGGACAGCTACCACACCTTC. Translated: CASSEAWDSYHTF.

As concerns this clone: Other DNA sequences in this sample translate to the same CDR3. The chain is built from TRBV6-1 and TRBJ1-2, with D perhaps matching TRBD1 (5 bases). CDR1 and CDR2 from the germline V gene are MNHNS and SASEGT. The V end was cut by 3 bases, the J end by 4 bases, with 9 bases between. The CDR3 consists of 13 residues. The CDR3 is CASSDRGSYGYTF. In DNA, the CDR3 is TGTGCCAGCAGTGATCGGGGGAGCTATGGCTACACCTTC.

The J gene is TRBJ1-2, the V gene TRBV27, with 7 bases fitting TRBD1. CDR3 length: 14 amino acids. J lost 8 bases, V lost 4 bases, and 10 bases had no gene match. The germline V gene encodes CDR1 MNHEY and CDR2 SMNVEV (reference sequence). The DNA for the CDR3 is TGTGCCAGCAGTTCCGCCACAGGGGCACGGGGCTACACCTTC. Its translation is CASSSATGARGYTF.

The DNA of the CDR3 is TGTGCCAGCACTAGGGGACAGGGGGCGCGGGATGAGCAGTTCTTC. Residues: CASTRGQGARDEQFF. The V call is TRBV11-2, the J call TRBJ2-1, with 12 nucleotides matching TRBD1. Germline CDR1 and CDR2: SGHAT and FQNNGV. CDR3 length equals 15 residues. Losses at the gene ends were 7 bases for V and 8 bases for J; bases not matched to a gene: 9.

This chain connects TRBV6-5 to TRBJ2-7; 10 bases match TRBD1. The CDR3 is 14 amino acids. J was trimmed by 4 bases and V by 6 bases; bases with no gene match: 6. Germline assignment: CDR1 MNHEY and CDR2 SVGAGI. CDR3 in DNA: TGTGCCAGCAGCATAGCGGGACAGGGGTACGAGCAGTACTTC. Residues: CASSIAGQGYEQYF.

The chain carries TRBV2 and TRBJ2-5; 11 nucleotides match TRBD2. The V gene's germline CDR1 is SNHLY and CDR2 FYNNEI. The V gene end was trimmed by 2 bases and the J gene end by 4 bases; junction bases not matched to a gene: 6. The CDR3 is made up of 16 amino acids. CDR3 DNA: TGTGCCAGCAGTGAATGGCTAGCGGGAGGAGTAGAGACCCAGTACTTC. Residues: CASSEWLAGGVETQYF.

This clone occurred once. The CDR3: CASSVSGVANNEQFF. The CDR3, as DNA: TGTGCCAGCAGCGTTAGCGGGGTAGCGAACAATGAGCAGTTCTTC. The chain recombines TRBV9 with TRBJ2-1, with TRBD2 matching over 8 bases. V gave up 2 bases and J gave up 5 bases; unmatched junction bases: 6. The CDR3 is 15 residues long. From germline, CDR1 is SGDLS and CDR2 YYNGEE.

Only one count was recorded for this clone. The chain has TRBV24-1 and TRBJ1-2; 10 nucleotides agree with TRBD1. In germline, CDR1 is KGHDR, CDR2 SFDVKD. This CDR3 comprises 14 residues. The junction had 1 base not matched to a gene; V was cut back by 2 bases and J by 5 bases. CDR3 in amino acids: CATSDSGQGYGYTF. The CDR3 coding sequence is TGTGCCACCAGTGATTCGGGACAGGGGTATGGCTACACCTTC.

CDR3 coding DNA: TGCGCCAGCAGCCCCCCGGACAGCTCTGGAAACACCATATATTTT. Protein: CASSPPDSSGNTIYF. This sequence joins TRBV5-1 and TRBJ1-3; D is possibly TRBD1 (6 bases). V was trimmed by 4 bases and J by 0 bases, leaving 11 bases between them. Germline values: CDR1 SGHRS, CDR2 YFSETQ. The CDR3 is 15 residues long.

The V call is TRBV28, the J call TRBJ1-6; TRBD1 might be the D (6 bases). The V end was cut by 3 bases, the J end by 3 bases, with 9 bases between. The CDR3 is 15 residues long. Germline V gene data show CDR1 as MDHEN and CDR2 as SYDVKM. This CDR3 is CASSFLDSYNSPLHF. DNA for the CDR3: TGTGCCAGCAGTTTCCTGGACAGCTATAATTCACCCCTCCACTTT.

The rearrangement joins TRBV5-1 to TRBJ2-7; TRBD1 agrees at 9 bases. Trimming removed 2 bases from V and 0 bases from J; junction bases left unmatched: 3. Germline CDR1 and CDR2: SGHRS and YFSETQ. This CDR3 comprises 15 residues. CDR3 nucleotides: TGCGCCAGCAGCTTACAGGGGGCGCCCTCCTACGAGCAGTACTTC. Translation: CASSLQGAPSYEQYF.

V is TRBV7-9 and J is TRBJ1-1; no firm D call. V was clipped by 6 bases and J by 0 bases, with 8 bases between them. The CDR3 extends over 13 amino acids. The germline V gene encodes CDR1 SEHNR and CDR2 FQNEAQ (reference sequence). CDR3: CASSQEMNTEAFF. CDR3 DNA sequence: TGTGCCAGCAGTCAAGAGATGAACACTGAAGCTTTCTTT.

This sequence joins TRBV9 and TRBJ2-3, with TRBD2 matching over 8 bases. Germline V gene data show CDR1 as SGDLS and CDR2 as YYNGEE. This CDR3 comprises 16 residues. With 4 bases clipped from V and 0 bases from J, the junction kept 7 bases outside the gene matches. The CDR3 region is CASSPKTSVSTDTQYF. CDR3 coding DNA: TGTGCCAGCAGCCCCAAGACTAGCGTAAGCACAGATACGCAGTATTTT.

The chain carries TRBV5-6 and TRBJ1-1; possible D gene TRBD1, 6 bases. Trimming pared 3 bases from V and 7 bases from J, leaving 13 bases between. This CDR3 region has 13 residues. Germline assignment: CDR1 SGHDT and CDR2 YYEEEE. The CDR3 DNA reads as TGTGCCAGCAGCTCAGGGGTACAGGATGAAGCTTTCTTT. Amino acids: CASSSGVQDEAFF.

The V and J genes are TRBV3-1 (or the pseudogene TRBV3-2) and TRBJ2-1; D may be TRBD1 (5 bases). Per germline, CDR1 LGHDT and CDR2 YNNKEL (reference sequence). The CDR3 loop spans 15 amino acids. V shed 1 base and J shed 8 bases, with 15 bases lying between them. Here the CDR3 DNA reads TGTGCCAGCAGCCAAGTGTTCAGGGCCAATGATGAGCAGTTCTTC. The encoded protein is CASSQVFRANDEQFF.

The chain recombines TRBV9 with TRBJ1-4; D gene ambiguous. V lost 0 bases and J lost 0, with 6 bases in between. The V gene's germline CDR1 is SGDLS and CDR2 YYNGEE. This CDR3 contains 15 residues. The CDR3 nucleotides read TGTGCCAGCAGCGTAGCCGCGGCAACTAATGAAAAACTGTTTTTT. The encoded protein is CASSVAAATNEKLFF.

CDR3: CASSYKGGTEAFF. The CDR3 region has the DNA TGTGCCAGCAGTTACAAAGGGGGAACTGAAGCTTTCTTT. The chain recombines TRBV6-5 with TRBJ1-1; D possibly corresponds to TRBD1 (6 bases). V was clipped by 2 bases and J by 5 bases, with 9 bases between them. Per the germline V gene, CDR1 is MNHEY and CDR2 is SVGAGI. The CDR3 length is 13 residues.

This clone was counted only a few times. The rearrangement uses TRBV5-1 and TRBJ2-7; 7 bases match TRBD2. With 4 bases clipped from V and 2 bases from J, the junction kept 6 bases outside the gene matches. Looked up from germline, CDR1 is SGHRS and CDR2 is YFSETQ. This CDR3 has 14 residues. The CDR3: CASSLGREAYEQYF. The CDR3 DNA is TGCGCCAGCAGCCTGGGGAGGGAGGCCTACGAGCAGTACTTC.